This passage covers 18 T cell receptor beta chains from one sample sequenced in a study of identical twins (dated by TCRdb to the mid-2010s). The receptor library was made with 5' RACE. Instrument on record: Illumina HiSeq 2000. The public reads were reanalyzed by TCRdb: fastp trimming at Q25, MiXCR alignment, in-frame beta chains only. Identical CDR3 protein sequences are pooled into one entry, listed with their most common genes and DNA. The sample table lists hundreds of thousands of distinct CDR3 sequences, about 7.5% of them with a count of one. Less than 2% of the sample is in the top ten clones. These records were also assigned to another study, of yellow fever vaccine responses in identical twins.

Sequencing used memory (CD45RO+) T cells sorted from blood. The sample's cell subset or site label, in plain terms: CD45RO+ enriched T cells. The receptors here all came from a woman aged 18-35 years in good health.

Ten or more counts support this clonotype. The chain links TRBV24-1 to TRBJ1-5; D is possibly TRBD1 (5 bases). Per germline, CDR1 KGHDR and CDR2 SFDVKD. Trimming took 3 bases from V and 2 from J, leaving 7 bases between them. This CDR3 contains 14 residues. CDR3: CATSDQGGNQPQHF. CDR3 DNA: TGTGCCACCAGTGATCAGGGAGGCAATCAGCCCCAGCATTTT.

A few counts support this clonotype. The chain has TRBV20-1 and TRBJ2-7; D is possibly TRBD2 (6 bases). This CDR3 region has 14 residues. The ends were cut back, 0 bases at V and 3 bases at J, with 12 bases in the middle. CDR1 and CDR2 from the germline V gene are DFQATT and SNEGSKA (reference sequence). The CDR3 DNA is TGCAGTGCTAGAGATGTCGAGCGGGTCTACGAGCAGTACTTC. Translation: CSARDVERVYEQYF.

The sample holds a few counts of this clonotype. V and J are TRBV5-1 and TRBJ2-1; D not resolved. CDR1 SGHRS and CDR2 YFSETQ come from the germline V gene. There are 14 residues in the CDR3. Deletions cut 4 bases from V and 3 bases from J, with 11 bases between. The CDR3 region is CASSPDQVYNEQFF. As DNA, the CDR3 is TGCGCCAGCAGCCCGGACCAAGTCTACAATGAGCAGTTCTTC.

This clonotype turned up a few times. The chain uses TRBV18 and TRBJ2-1, with TRBD2 matching over 10 bases. The CDR3 contains 15 residues. Germline CDR1 reads KGHSH; CDR2 reads LQKENI. The junction had 8 bases not matched to a gene; V was cut back by 3 bases and J by 9 bases. CDR3 sequence: CASSPGLAGDAEQFF. In DNA form, the CDR3 reads TGTGCCAGCTCACCGGGGCTAGCGGGAGACGCTGAGCAGTTCTTC.

A few counts support this clonotype. The chain couples TRBV25-1 to TRBJ2-1, with 12 bases that match TRBD2. The CDR3 extends over 15 amino acids. J was trimmed by 3 bases and V by 6 bases; bases with no gene match: 3. Germline-derived CDR1 and CDR2 are MGHDK and SYGVNS. The CDR3: CASSKTSGSYNEQFF. Here the CDR3 DNA reads TGTGCCAGCAGCAAGACTAGCGGGAGCTACAATGAGCAGTTCTTC.

This clonotype was picked up many times. This chain uses TRBV7-9 with TRBJ2-1; D might be TRBD2 (6 bases). The CDR3 has 12 residues. The germline gives CDR1 SEHNR, CDR2 FQNEAQ (reference sequence). The V end lost 1 base, the J end lost 11 bases, and 9 bases lay between the germline ends. CDR3 sequence: CASSLERTKQFF. The CDR3 nucleotides read TGTGCCAGCAGCTTAGAACGGACTAAGCAGTTCTTC.

This clonotype appeared a few times. The rearrangement uses TRBV20-1 and TRBJ2-2; no clear D. The CDR3 is 12 amino acids. From germline, CDR1 is DFQATT and CDR2 SNEGSKA (reference sequence). With 3 bases removed from V and 8 bases from J, the gap between germline ends came to 10 bases. The CDR3 reads CSASKQPGELFF. For the CDR3, the DNA is TGCAGTGCTAGTAAACAGCCGGGGGAGCTGTTTTTT.

DNA of the CDR3: TGTGCCAGCAGGGCCGAGAACAATGAGCAGTTCTTC. It specifies CASRAENNEQFF. V and J are TRBV6-2 or TRBV6-3 and TRBJ2-1; D gene uncertain. Germline V lookup: CDR1 MNHEY, CDR2 SVGEGT. The V end was cut by 6 bases, the J end by 5 bases, with 8 bases between. This CDR3 contains 12 residues.

This clonotype was counted ten times or more. The chain joins TRBV6-5 to TRBJ2-4; weak D call: TRBD2 (5 bases). The CDR3 has 16 residues. V lost 4 bases and J lost 4, with 17 bases in between. Germline CDR1 reads MNHEY; CDR2 reads SVGAGI. The DNA for the CDR3 is TGTGCCAGCAGTTCACGGGGTACCAGTACTAAAAACATTCAGTACTTC. Protein: CASSSRGTSTKNIQYF.

This clonotype was seen ten or more times. The chain recombines TRBV25-1 with TRBJ2-1; TRBD2 is a possible D gene (6 bases). Germline CDR1 and CDR2: MGHDK and SYGVNS. The length of the CDR3 is 16 residues. Between the trimmed V and J ends, which lost 0 bases and 0 bases, there was a span of 9 bases. Here the CDR3 reads CASSEYGGSSYNEQFF. As DNA, the CDR3 is TGTGCCAGCAGTGAATATGGGGGGAGCTCCTACAATGAGCAGTTCTTC.

In this sample, this clonotype turned up many times. This chain connects TRBV29-1 to TRBJ2-5; tentatively, D is TRBD1 or TRBD2 (7 bases each). In germline, CDR1 is SQVTM, CDR2 ANQGSEA. The CDR3 covers 19 residues. V was shortened by 6 bases and J by 4 bases, with 33 bases between the two germline ends. DNA of the CDR3: TGCAGCGTCTGGAAAAGGGGCCGACAGGGTCCTAGCGGTAGAGAGACCCAGTACTTC. Amino acid sequence: CSVWKRGRQGPSGRETQYF. Looking up the rest from reference TRBV29-1 and TRBJ2-5 gives the full variable domain: SAVISQKPSRDICQRGTSLTIQCQVDSQVTMMFWYRQQPGQSLTLIATANQGSEATYESGFVIDKFPISRPNLTFSTLTVSNMSPEDSSIYLCSVWKRGRQGPSGRETQYFGPGTRLLVL.

This clonotype was observed a handful of times. The V and J genes are TRBV9 and TRBJ2-3, with 7 bases identical to TRBD1. This CDR3 is built from 16 residues. The ends lost 0 bases at V and 2 bases at J; junction bases unmatched: 6. Germline loops: CDR1 SGDLS, CDR2 YYNGEE. In nucleotides, the CDR3 is TGTGCCAGCAGCGTAGTTCCGGGACAGTCCACAGATACGCAGTATTTT. It is translated as CASSVVPGQSTDTQYF. Together with reference TRBV9 and TRBJ2-3, the CDR3 gives the full variable domain: DSGVTQTPKHLITATGQRVTLRCSPRSGDLSVYWYQQSLDQGLQFLIQYYNGEERAKGNILERFSAQQFPDLHSELNLSSLELGDSALYFCASSVVPGQSTDTQYFGPGTRLTVL.

V usage is TRBV7-6 and J usage is TRBJ2-3; tentatively, D is TRBD2 (6 bases). Looked up from germline, CDR1 is SGHVS and CDR2 is FNYEAQ. The CDR3 is 14 residues long. The V and J ends lost 4 bases and 4 bases respectively, with 12 bases between them. The DNA of the CDR3 is TGTGCCAGCAGCTACCGTCCGGGGGCAGATACGCAGTATTTT. Encoded protein: CASSYRPGADTQYF.

The rearrangement joins TRBV9 to TRBJ2-3; perhaps TRBD2 as D (6 bases). V dropped 0 bases and J dropped 0 bases, with 11 bases sitting between them. Germline V lookup: CDR1 SGDLS, CDR2 YYNGEE. CDR3 length: 16 residues. The CDR3 reads CASSVEEGLSTDTQYF. The DNA for the CDR3 is TGTGCCAGCAGCGTAGAGGAGGGGTTAAGCACAGATACGCAGTATTTT. The variable domain in full, completed from reference TRBV9 and TRBJ2-3, reads DSGVTQTPKHLITATGQRVTLRCSPRSGDLSVYWYQQSLDQGLQFLIQYYNGEERAKGNILERFSAQQFPDLHSELNLSSLELGDSALYFCASSVEEGLSTDTQYFGPGTRLTVL.

This clonotype occurred a few times. The chain is built from TRBV7-6 and TRBJ2-3; 7 nucleotides match TRBD2. Trimming took 5 bases from V and 2 from J; bases not matched to a gene: 4. CDR1 is SGHVS and CDR2 is FNYEAQ in the germline V gene. This CDR3 comprises 14 residues. The DNA of the CDR3 is TGTGCCAGCAGCCAGCTAGCGGTCACAGATACGCAGTATTTT. Its translation is CASSQLAVTDTQYF.

Ten or more counts support this clonotype. The gene calls are TRBV12-3 or TRBV12-4 and TRBJ2-7; a weak D match, TRBD1 (6 bases). V was shortened by 5 bases and J by 3 bases, with 17 bases between the two germline ends. The CDR3 contains 15 residues. The CDR3 loop reads CASSLPGARNYEQYF. In DNA, the CDR3 is TGTGCCAGCAGTCTACCAGGGGCACGGAACTACGAGCAGTACTTC.

This clonotype was observed at least ten times. The V call is TRBV3-1, the J call TRBJ2-7, with no clear D. Germline CDR1 LGHDT, CDR2 YNNKEL (reference sequence). The CDR3 is made up of 14 amino acids. The ends were cut back, 1 base at V and 4 bases at J, with 11 bases in the middle. In DNA, the CDR3 is TGTGCCAGCAGCCAAGGAAAGCGAAGATACGAGCAGTACTTC. Its translation is CASSQGKRRYEQYF.

The V and J genes are TRBV3-1 and TRBJ2-7; 8 positions agree with TRBD1. CDR1 is LGHDT and CDR2 is YNNKEL in the germline V gene (reference sequence). This CDR3 comprises 16 residues. With 1 base clipped from V and 2 bases from J, the junction kept 7 bases outside the gene matches. The CDR3 sequence: CASSQVRTGITYEQYF. The CDR3 DNA sequence: TGTGCCAGCAGCCAAGTAAGGACAGGGATAACCTACGAGCAGTACTTC.